This is a list of T cell receptor beta chains from one sample in a study of molecular identifiers for immune sequencing clone quantification. MiXCR, run by TCRdb on the PCR reads, gives a single entry per CDR3 protein. This sample has fewer than 25,000 distinct CDR3 sequences, with around 23% found just once. The specimen was naive CD8+ T cells from blood, with Jurkat cell RNA spiked in. These receptors all stem from a human donor in good health. Some libraries in this study had Jurkat cell RNA spiked in. Each CDR3 is given with its conserved first and last residue.

CDR3: CASSLVVLAGEYEQYF
J: TRBJ2-7
V: TRBV28

CDR3: CASSQFMTGSNEQFF
J: TRBJ2-1
V: TRBV14

CDR3: CASSPLEGLTYNEQFF
J: TRBJ2-1
V: TRBV11-2

CDR3: CASGERDRDEQFF
J: TRBJ2-1
V: TRBV7-6

CDR3: CASSYDWGNEQFF
J: TRBJ2-1
V: TRBV6-2/TRBV6-3

CDR3: CASSPTGGANTGELFF
J: TRBJ2-2
V: TRBV7-9

CDR3: CASTRGNEQFF
J: TRBJ2-1
V: TRBV5-5

CDR3: CASMLGSRGPLNSGANVLTF
J: TRBJ2-6
V: TRBV12-3/TRBV12-4

CDR3: CASSLQGAAYNEQFF
J: TRBJ2-1
V: TRBV7-2

CDR3: CASSFAGLETQYF
J: TRBJ2-5
V: TRBV27

CDR3: CASQATYSYNEQFF
J: TRBJ2-1
V: TRBV19

CDR3: CSARNQGLAGDEQYF
J: TRBJ2-7
V: TRBV20-1

CDR3: CASRIGPDTQYF
J: TRBJ2-3
V: TRBV28

CDR3: CASNRGTNTDTQYF
J: TRBJ2-3
V: TRBV6-2/TRBV6-3

CDR3: CASSSPGNEQFF
J: TRBJ2-1
V: TRBV12-3/TRBV12-4

CDR3: CASGGFSDTEAFF
J: TRBJ1-1
V: TRBV4-1

CDR3: CASSASGTGSSPLHF
J: TRBJ1-6
V: TRBV9

CDR3: CASSSVATRINEQFF
J: TRBJ2-1
V: TRBV28

CDR3: CASSPGTRGSYEQYF
J: TRBJ2-7
V: TRBV9

CDR3: CASTPRCGQPQETQYF
J: TRBJ2-5
V: TRBV7-4

CDR3: CSGREGAGGEQFF
J: TRBJ2-1
V: TRBV29-1

CDR3: CASSLANEQFF
J: TRBJ2-1
V: TRBV12-3/TRBV12-4

CDR3: CATSDWADQETQYF
J: TRBJ2-5
V: TRBV24-1

CDR3: CSVFGPGQGTYEQYF
J: TRBJ2-7
V: TRBV29-1

CDR3: CASSTPVRDEGETQYF
J: TRBJ2-5
V: TRBV7-6

CDR3: CASSLSLTYEQYF
J: TRBJ2-7
V: TRBV12-3/TRBV12-4

CDR3: CASSQGSGRTDTQYF
J: TRBJ2-3
V: TRBV4-2

CDR3: CASSFRLDPTYEQYF
J: TRBJ2-7
V: TRBV5-1

CDR3: CASSGTGVGLAGANEQFF
J: TRBJ2-1
V: TRBV6-2/TRBV6-3

CDR3: CASSLGTTYEQYF
J: TRBJ2-7
V: TRBV7-8

CDR3: CASSLSEVYEQYF
J: TRBJ2-7
V: TRBV28

CDR3: CASSRHGGREGHYEQYF
J: TRBJ2-7
V: TRBV7-2

CDR3: CASSFGAPEQFF
J: TRBJ2-1
V: TRBV12-3/TRBV12-4

CDR3: CASSLLSPPDTQYF
J: TRBJ2-3
V: TRBV28

CDR3: CASSPGVSGPYEQYF
J: TRBJ2-7
V: TRBV4-3

CDR3: CACGPTGNGYTF
J: TRBJ1-2
V: TRBV27

CDR3: CASSLTGGTDTQYF
J: TRBJ2-3
V: TRBV7-3

CDR3: CASSLGAGVSYEQYF
J: TRBJ2-7
V: TRBV7-9

CDR3: CASSSRLAGDWNEQFF
J: TRBJ2-1
V: TRBV28

CDR3: CSASALLRPLAKNIQYF
J: TRBJ2-4
V: TRBV20-1

CDR3: CASSYSTGGGETQYF
J: TRBJ2-5
V: TRBV6-5

CDR3: CASSPNRGRYEQYF
J: TRBJ2-7
V: TRBV11-2

CDR3: CSASPTSGRAWNEQFF
J: TRBJ2-1
V: TRBV20-1

CDR3: CASSPYGGVDTQYF
J: TRBJ2-3
V: TRBV7-9

CDR3: CSARDRGGYEQFF
J: TRBJ2-1
V: TRBV20-1

CDR3: CASSSSARTYEQYF
J: TRBJ2-7
V: TRBV12-3/TRBV12-4

CDR3: CASSTWDQPQHF
J: TRBJ1-5
V: TRBV18

CDR3: CASSHGTGGYEQFF
J: TRBJ2-1
V: TRBV3-1

CDR3: CASSQDAGTGWHEQYF
J: TRBJ2-7
V: TRBV14

CDR3: CASSAPGQFTGELFF
J: TRBJ2-2
V: TRBV7-9

CDR3: CASSLWGQGIGANVLAF
J: TRBJ2-6
V: TRBV6-1

CDR3: CASSQGTGDYEQYF
J: TRBJ2-7
V: TRBV5-6

CDR3: CASSLQLDNEQFF
J: TRBJ2-1
V: TRBV7-9

CDR3: CACSFAFGDEAFF
J: TRBJ1-1
V: TRBV11-2

CDR3: CASRRTGKETQYF
J: TRBJ2-5
V: TRBV14

CDR3: CASSVTRAEGQFF
J: TRBJ2-1
V: TRBV6-2/TRBV6-3

CDR3: CASRQPGRTYGYTF
J: TRBJ1-2
V: TRBV7-9